This TCR beta chain was captured by sequencing in a study of CD8+CD57+ T cells in acquired aplastic anemia. This clonotype has a count of ten or more. Germline and junction disagree at one end, which may indicate a read error. Germline V gene data show CDR1 as SGDLS and CDR2 as YYNGEE. This CDR3 is 14 amino acids long. For sequencing, patients were chosen who had shown expansion of CD8+CD57+ cells by flow cytometry. TCR beta VDJ and CDR3 profiles were obtained from a genomic DNA template. Using its own MiXCR run on the reads, TCRdb lists one record per CDR3 protein. Of approximately 260,000 distinct CDR3 sequences in the sample, around 82% were seen once.

The clonotype originates from a human donor with aplastic anemia. The chain combines TRBV9 with TRBJ2-7; D could derive from TRBD1 or TRBD2 (7 bases each). The sequencing sample was made of sorted CD4+, CD8+, or CD8+CD57+ T cells (not recorded which) from PBMCs. The CDR3 spells CASSSGGDSRNQHF. CDR3 coding DNA: TGTGCCAGCAGCTCAGGGGGGGACAGCCGCAATCAGCACTTC.